The rows below give T cell receptor beta chains drawn from one sample of a study of blood T cell repertoires in COVID-19. Assay: immunoSEQ multiplex PCR; the TCRdb copy retains only in-frame clones and omits some. The repertoire holds approximately 150,000 clones, with roughly 84% as singletons. Sequencing used PBMCs or T cells enriched from blood (not recorded which). Receptors were obtained from a woman aged 50 to 60 who had recovered from COVID-19. The CDR3 runs from the conserved cysteine through the conserved F or W. Fields, in order: clone size, V gene, D gene, CDR3 length, J gene, CDR3 protein, CDR3 DNA. A D gene is named only where the DNA matches it firmly. Rows give clone size only sometimes, using once, few, many, or a class for an expanded clone.

NA,TRBV3-1/TRBV3-2,NA,14,TRBJ1-6,CASSQSIPNSPLHF,TGTGCCAGCAGCCAATCAATCCCCAATTCACCCCTCCACTTT
NA,TRBV7-3,TRBD2,14,TRBJ2-7,CASSLGGGIGEQYF,TGTGCCAGCAGCCTTGGCGGGGGAATCGGTGAGCAGTACTTC
NA,TRBV18,NA,14,TRBJ1-1,CASSPEAANTEAFF,TGTGCCAGCTCACCTGAGGCAGCCAACACTGAAGCTTTCTTT
NA,TRBV27,TRBD2,14,TRBJ2-1,CASSLSLAGGEQFF,TGTGCCAGCAGTTTAAGTCTAGCGGGCGGTGAGCAGTTCTTC
NA,TRBV7-3,TRBD2,15,TRBJ2-3,CASSFSAGITDTQYF,TGTGCCAGCAGCTTTTCAGCGGGGATCACAGATACGCAGTATTTT
NA,TRBV5-1,NA,15,TRBJ1-1,CASKSQVLSNTEAFF,TGCGCCAGCAAGTCCCAGGTCCTTTCGAACACTGAAGCTTTCTTT
NA,TRBV10-3,TRBD1,15,TRBJ2-1,CAISGGQGAGNEQFF,TGTGCCATCAGTGGGGGACAGGGGGCGGGGAACGAGCAGTTCTTC
NA,TRBV11-2,TRBD1,15,TRBJ1-2,CASSFHGTANYGYTF,TGTGCCAGCAGCTTCCACGGGACAGCTAACTATGGCTACACCTTC
NA,TRBV7-7,TRBD2,16,TRBJ2-1,CASSLSPGGAYNEQFF,TGTGCTAGCAGCTTATCTCCGGGAGGGGCATACAATGAGCAGTTCTTC
NA,TRBV9,NA,15,TRBJ1-4,CASSVGESTNEKLFF,TGTGCCAGCAGCGTAGGGGAGAGCACTAATGAAAAACTGTTTTTT
NA,TRBV7-9,TRBD1,14,TRBJ1-6,CASSLPGQNSPLHF,TGTGCCAGCAGCTTACCGGGACAGAATTCACCCCTCCACTTT
NA,TRBV27,TRBD1,15,TRBJ1-1,CASSSRDRVATEAFF,TGTGCCAGCAGTTCCCGGGACAGGGTTGCCACTGAAGCTTTCTTT
once,TRBV19,TRBD2,16,TRBJ2-3,CASSTVGTTSTDTQYF,TGTGCCAGTAGTACCGTAGGGACTACTAGCACAGATACGCAGTATTTT
NA,TRBV2,NA,14,TRBJ1-1,CASSESLQGTEAFF,TGTGCCAGCAGTGAGAGCTTACAGGGAACTGAAGCTTTCTTT
NA,TRBV18,TRBD1,17,TRBJ1-3,CASSPMAGGHSGNTIYF,TGTGCCAGCTCACCAATGGCAGGGGGCCACTCTGGAAACACCATATATTTT
NA,TRBV19,NA,14,TRBJ2-1,CASKPEWGGNEQFF,TGTGCCAGTAAACCCGAATGGGGCGGCAATGAGCAGTTCTTC
NA,TRBV19,NA,17,TRBJ2-7,CAPLPNPNRTAPVEQYF,TGTGCCCCCCTGCCTAACCCCAACCGAACCGCCCCTGTCGAGCAGTACTTC
NA,TRBV9,TRBD1,14,TRBJ2-5,CASSKDRGRETQYF,TGTGCCAGCAGCAAAGACAGGGGGCGGGAGACCCAGTACTTC
NA,TRBV7-8,TRBD1,12,TRBJ1-5,CASSSTGGPQHF,TGTGCCAGCAGCTCAACAGGGGGGCCCCAGCATTTT
NA,TRBV6-1,TRBD1,15,TRBJ1-2,CASSERQGRPTDYTF,TGTGCCAGCAGTGAGAGACAGGGACGCCCTACCGACTACACCTTC
NA,TRBV5-1,TRBD1,16,TRBJ2-1,CASSRGDSQSYNEQFF,TGCGCCAGCAGCCGTGGGGACAGCCAATCCTACAATGAGCAGTTCTTC
few,TRBV2,NA,15,TRBJ1-2,CASSESDRGDYGYTF,TGTGCCAGCAGTGAAAGTGACCGGGGGGACTATGGCTACACCTTC
NA,TRBV5-8,NA,13,TRBJ1-1,CASSLRQTSEAFF,TGTGCCAGCAGCCTCAGACAGACCTCTGAAGCTTTCTTT
once,TRBV2,TRBD1,14,TRBJ1-3,CASSESGGRNTIYF,TGTGCCAGCAGTGAATCAGGGGGCCGGAACACCATATATTTT
few,TRBV11-2,TRBD2,16,TRBJ2-5,CASTLPSGGGQETQYF,TGTGCCAGCACCCTCCCCAGCGGGGGGGGGCAAGAGACCCAGTACTTC
once,TRBV7-9,NA,15,TRBJ2-2,CASSFETGLTGELFF,TGTGCCAGCAGCTTTGAGACAGGACTCACCGGGGAGCTGTTTTTT
NA,TRBV14,NA,17,TRBJ2-1,CASSQVFRSVSYNEQFF,TGTGCCAGCAGCCAAGTATTCCGCAGCGTATCCTACAATGAGCAGTTCTTC
NA,TRBV2,NA,16,TRBJ1-2,CASSEGPSRQGYGYTF,TGTGCCAGCAGTGAAGGTCCCTCCCGACAAGGCTATGGCTACACCTTC
NA,TRBV28,TRBD1,13,TRBJ2-7,CASSRQGAYEQYF,TGTGCCAGCAGTAGACAGGGGGCCTACGAGCAGTACTTC
NA,TRBV2,NA,16,TRBJ1-3,CASSEDRVRSGNTIYF,TGTGCCAGCAGTGAAGACAGGGTTAGGTCTGGAAACACCATATATTTT
NA,TRBV7-8,NA,14,TRBJ1-5,CASSPQIPNQPQHF,TGTGCCAGCAGCCCACAGATTCCGAACCAGCCCCAGCATTTT
NA,TRBV6-2/TRBV6-3,NA,13,TRBJ1-5,CASSSRDTQPQHF,TGTGCCAGCAGTTCCAGAGACACTCAGCCCCAGCATTTT
NA,TRBV3-1/TRBV3-2,TRBD1,14,TRBJ1-5,CASSPGTGSQPQHF,TGTGCCAGCAGCCCCGGGACAGGGTCACAGCCCCAGCATTTT
NA,TRBV7-9,NA,14,TRBJ2-5,CASSDAGYPETQYF,TGTGCCAGCAGCGACGCGGGGTATCCAGAGACCCAGTACTTC
NA,TRBV14,NA,16,TRBJ2-6,CASSQKTGAGANVLTF,TGTGCCAGCAGCCAGAAGACAGGTGCGGGGGCCAACGTCCTGACTTTC
NA,TRBV7-8,NA,16,TRBJ2-7,CASSLGAVFGFLEQYF,TGTGCCAGCAGCTTAGGGGCAGTCTTTGGGTTTCTCGAGCAGTACTTC
once,TRBV2,TRBD2,15,TRBJ2-2,CASRTLAGSGGELFF,TGTGCCAGCAGGACCTTAGCGGGTTCAGGCGGGGAGCTGTTTTTT
once,TRBV3-1/TRBV3-2,NA,14,TRBJ2-2,CASSLEGGTGELFF,TGTGCCAGCAGTTTAGAGGGTGGAACCGGGGAGCTGTTTTTT
few,TRBV28,TRBD1,13,TRBJ1-5,CASSRDRGQLQHF,TGTGCCAGCAGTAGGGACAGGGGGCAGCTCCAGCATTTT
NA,TRBV3-1/TRBV3-2,TRBD1,14,TRBJ2-5,CASSRGQGSATQYF,TGTGCCAGCAGCCGAGGACAGGGATCTGCGACCCAGTACTTC